This entry describes one T cell receptor (beta chain). Antigen unknown. This sample is part of a study of CD8 T cells in ankylosing spondylitis. Study results and limitations: Ankylosing spondylitis blood appeared to be characterized by a TCR beta motif of several highly homologous variants.

The junction had 4 bases not matched to a gene; V was cut back by 3 bases and J by 0 bases. From germline, CDR1 is DFQATT and CDR2 SNEGSKA (reference sequence). This CDR3 has 16 residues. Researchers built TCR beta libraries using quantitative 5'-RACE with molecular barcodes. Each CDR3 protein is one row after TCRdb ran MiXCR on the 5' RACE reads. This sample has more than 250,000 distinct CDR3 sequences; around 10% occur once, and the top ten carry roughly a tenth. The receptor comes from a female donor with ankylosing spondylitis or in good health (not recorded which). V gene TRBV20-1 combines with J gene TRBJ2-1, with 11 nucleotides matching TRBD2. The sequenced sample consisted of blood, either unsorted or a sorted T cell fraction (not recorded which). In DNA form, the CDR3 reads TGCAGTGCTAGTAGGCTAGCGGGGGGCTCCTACAATGAGCAGTTCTTC. Its protein product is CSASRLAGGSYNEQFF.